This TCR beta chain was sequenced in a study of blood T cell repertoires in COVID-19. V was trimmed by 3 bases and J by 1 base, leaving 6 bases between them. Germline V gene lookup returns CDR1 KGHSH and CDR2 LQKENI. The CDR3 sequence is 13 residues long. In regard to this clone: Distinct nucleotide sequences in the sample also encode this CDR3.

Original processing methods: Quantification of nucleated cells was approximated via reference gene primer amplification. This table comes from immunoSEQ multiplex PCR, and its TCRdb copy is limited to in-frame clones, with some not included. V, J and clone size were drawn from that table, and D and trimming were deduced from the DNA. The sample includes some 170,000 clones, about 75% of them seen just once. The specimen was peripheral blood. The clonotype comes from a woman in her forties or fifties with active or convalescent COVID-19. The chain employs TRBV18 and TRBJ1-1; D is ambiguous. The chain's CDR3 is CASSPSGNTEAFF. Here the CDR3 DNA reads TGTGCCAGCTCACCCTCAGGGAACACTGAAGCTTTCTTT.